This note documents a single T cell receptor beta chain sequence. What it recognizes is unknown. The data were taken from a study of cytomegalovirus exposure and HLA in healthy donors. Whole-study results and caveats: Analyzed later, most CMV-associated TCR beta chains appeared HLA-restricted. Altogether, 160 or so TCR beta chains were recorded as cytomegalovirus-associated.

60 Vbeta and 13 Jbeta primers were used in PCR. Data came from immunoSEQ multiplex PCR; TCRdb stores just in-frame clones and leaves some out. The repertoire holds fewer than 200,000 clones, with roughly 84% as singletons. Germline V lookup: CDR1 SQVTM, CDR2 ANQGSEA. The CDR3 spans 14 residues. This sequence was found in a girl aged 2 to 9 in good health and CMV-seropositive. The sample consisted of PBMCs. This chain links TRBV29-1 with TRBJ1-3, with TRBD1 identical over 7 bases. The CDR3 is CRREGQSSGNTIYF. DNA for the CDR3: TGCAGGCGGGAGGGACAGAGCTCTGGAAACACCATATATTTT.